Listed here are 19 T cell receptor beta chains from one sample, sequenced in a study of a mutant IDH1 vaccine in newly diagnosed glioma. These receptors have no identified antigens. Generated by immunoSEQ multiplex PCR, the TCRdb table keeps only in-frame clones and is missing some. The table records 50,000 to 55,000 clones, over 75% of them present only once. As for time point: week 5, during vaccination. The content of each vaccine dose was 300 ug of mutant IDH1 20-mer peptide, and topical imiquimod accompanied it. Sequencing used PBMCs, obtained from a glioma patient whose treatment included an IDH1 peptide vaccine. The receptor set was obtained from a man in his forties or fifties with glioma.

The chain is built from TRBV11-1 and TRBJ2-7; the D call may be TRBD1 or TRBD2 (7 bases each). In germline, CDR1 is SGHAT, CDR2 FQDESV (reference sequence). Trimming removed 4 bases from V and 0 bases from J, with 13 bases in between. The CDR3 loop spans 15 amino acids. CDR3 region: CASSWGGTDSYEQYF. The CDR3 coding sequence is TGTGCCAGCAGCTGGGGGGGGACAGACTCCTACGAGCAGTACTTC.

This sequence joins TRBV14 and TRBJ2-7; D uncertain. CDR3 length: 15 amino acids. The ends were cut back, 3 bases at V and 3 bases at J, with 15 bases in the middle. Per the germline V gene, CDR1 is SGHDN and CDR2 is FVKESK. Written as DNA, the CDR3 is TGTGCCAGCAGCCACTTCTCACGGCCCTTCTACGAGCAGTACTTC. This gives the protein CASSHFSRPFYEQYF.

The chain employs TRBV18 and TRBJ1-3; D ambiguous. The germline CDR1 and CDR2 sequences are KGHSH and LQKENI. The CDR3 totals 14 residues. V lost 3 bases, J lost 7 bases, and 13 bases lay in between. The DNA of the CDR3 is TGTGCCAGCTCACCCCGGGAAGATAGGAACACCATATATTTT. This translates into CASSPREDRNTIYF. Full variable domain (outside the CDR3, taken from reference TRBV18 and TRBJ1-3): NAGVMQNPRHLVRRRGQEARLRCSPMKGHSHVYWYRQLPEEGLKFMVYLQKENIIDESGMPKERFSAEFPKEGPSILRIQQVVRGDSAAYFCASSPREDRNTIYFGEGSWLTVV.

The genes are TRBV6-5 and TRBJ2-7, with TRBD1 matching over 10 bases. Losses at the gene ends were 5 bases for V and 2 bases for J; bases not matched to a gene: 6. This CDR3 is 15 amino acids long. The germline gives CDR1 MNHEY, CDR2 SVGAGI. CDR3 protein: CASSHRDRGTYEQYF. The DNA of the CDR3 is TGTGCCAGCAGTCACCGGGACAGGGGTACCTACGAGCAGTACTTC.

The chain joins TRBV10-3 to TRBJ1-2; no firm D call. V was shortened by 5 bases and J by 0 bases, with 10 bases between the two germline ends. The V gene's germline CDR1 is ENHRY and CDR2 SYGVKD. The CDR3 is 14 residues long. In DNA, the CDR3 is TGTGCCATCAGTCCGACGGGAGCTAACTATGGCTACACCTTC. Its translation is CAISPTGANYGYTF.

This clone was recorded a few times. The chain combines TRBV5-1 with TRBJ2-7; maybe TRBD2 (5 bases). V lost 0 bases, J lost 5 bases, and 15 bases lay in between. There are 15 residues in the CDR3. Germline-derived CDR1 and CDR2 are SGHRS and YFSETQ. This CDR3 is CASSLGVGRTDEQYF. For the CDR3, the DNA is TGCGCCAGCAGCTTGGGAGTAGGGAGAACTGACGAGCAGTACTTC.

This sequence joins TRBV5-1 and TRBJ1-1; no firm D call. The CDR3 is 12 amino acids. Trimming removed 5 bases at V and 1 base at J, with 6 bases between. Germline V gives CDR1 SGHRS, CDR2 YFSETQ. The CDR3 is CASRRWNTEAFF. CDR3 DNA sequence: TGCGCCAGCAGAAGGTGGAACACTGAAGCTTTCTTT.

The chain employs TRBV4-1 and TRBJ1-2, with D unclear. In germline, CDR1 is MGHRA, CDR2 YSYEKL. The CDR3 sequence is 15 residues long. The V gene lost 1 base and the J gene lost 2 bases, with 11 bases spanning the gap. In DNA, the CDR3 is TGCGCCAGCAGCCAAGGGTTCTCCACGAACTATGGCTACACCTTC. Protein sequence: CASSQGFSTNYGYTF.

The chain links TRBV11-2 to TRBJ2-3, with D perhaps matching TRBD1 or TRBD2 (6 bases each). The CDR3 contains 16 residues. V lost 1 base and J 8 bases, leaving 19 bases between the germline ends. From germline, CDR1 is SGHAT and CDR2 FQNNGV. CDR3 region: CASSLVQGTYRGTQYF. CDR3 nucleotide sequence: TGTGCCAGCAGCTTAGTGCAGGGGACTTATCGGGGTACGCAGTATTTT. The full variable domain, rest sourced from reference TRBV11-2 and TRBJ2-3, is EAGVAQSPRYKIIEKRQSVAFWCNPISGHATLYWYQQILGQGPKLLIQFQNNGVVDDSQLPKDRFSAERLKGVDSTLKIQPAKLEDSAVYLCASSLVQGTYRGTQYFGPGTRLTVL.

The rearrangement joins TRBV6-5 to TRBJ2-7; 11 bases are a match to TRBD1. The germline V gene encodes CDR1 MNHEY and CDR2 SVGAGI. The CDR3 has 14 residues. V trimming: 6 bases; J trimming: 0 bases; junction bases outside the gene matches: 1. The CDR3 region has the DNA TGTGCCAGCAGGGGGACAGGGGGCTCCTACGAGCAGTACTTC. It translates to CASRGTGGSYEQYF.

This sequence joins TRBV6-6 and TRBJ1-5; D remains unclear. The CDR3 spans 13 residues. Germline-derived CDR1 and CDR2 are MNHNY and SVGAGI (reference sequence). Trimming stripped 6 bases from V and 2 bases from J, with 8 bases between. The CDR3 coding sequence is TGTGCCAGCAGATTTAGGGGCAATCAGCCCCAGCATTTT. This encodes CASRFRGNQPQHF.

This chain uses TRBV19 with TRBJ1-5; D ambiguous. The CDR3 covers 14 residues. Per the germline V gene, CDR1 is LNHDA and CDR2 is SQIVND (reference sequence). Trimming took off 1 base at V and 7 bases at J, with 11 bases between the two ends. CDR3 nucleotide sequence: TGTGCCAGTAGTATAGTGGGAACCAGACAGCCCCAGCATTTT. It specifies CASSIVGTRQPQHF.

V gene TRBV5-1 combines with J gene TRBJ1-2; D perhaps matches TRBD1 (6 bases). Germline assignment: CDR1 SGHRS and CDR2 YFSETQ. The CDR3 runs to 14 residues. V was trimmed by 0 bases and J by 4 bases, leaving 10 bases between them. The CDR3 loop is CASSLGTARYGYTF. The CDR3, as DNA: TGCGCCAGCAGCTTGGGGACAGCTCGCTATGGCTACACCTTC.

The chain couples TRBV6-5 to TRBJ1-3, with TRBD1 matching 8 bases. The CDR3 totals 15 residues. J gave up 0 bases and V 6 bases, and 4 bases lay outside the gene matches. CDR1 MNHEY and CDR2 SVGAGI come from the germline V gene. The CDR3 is CASRDTGGSGNTIYF. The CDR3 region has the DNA TGTGCCAGCAGGGATACAGGGGGCTCTGGAAACACCATATATTTT.

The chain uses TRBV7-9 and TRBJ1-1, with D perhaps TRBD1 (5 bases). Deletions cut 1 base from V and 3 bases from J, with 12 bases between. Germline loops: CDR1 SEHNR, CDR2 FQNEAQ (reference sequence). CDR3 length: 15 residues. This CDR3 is CASSLVSGPDTEAFF. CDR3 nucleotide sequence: TGTGCCAGCAGCTTAGTATCGGGACCAGACACTGAAGCTTTCTTT.

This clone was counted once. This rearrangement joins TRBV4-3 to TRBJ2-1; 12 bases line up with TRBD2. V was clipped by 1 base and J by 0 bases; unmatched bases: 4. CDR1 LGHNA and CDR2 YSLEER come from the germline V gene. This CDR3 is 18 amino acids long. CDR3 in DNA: TGCGCCAGCAGCCAAGTCGTACTAGCGGGGGGCTCCTACAATGAGCAGTTCTTC. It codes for CASSQVVLAGGSYNEQFF.

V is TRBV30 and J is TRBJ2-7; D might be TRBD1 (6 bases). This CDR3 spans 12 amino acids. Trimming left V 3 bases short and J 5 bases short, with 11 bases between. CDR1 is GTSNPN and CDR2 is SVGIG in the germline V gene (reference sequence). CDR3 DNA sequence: TGTGCCTGGAGCCCTCACAGGGACGAGCAGTACTTC. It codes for CAWSPHRDEQYF.

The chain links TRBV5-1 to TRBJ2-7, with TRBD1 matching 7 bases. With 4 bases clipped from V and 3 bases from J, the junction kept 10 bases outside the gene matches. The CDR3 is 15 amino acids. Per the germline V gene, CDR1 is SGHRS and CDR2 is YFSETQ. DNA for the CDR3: TGCGCCAGCAGCCCTAGTTGGGACAGATTCTACGAGCAGTACTTC. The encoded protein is CASSPSWDRFYEQYF.

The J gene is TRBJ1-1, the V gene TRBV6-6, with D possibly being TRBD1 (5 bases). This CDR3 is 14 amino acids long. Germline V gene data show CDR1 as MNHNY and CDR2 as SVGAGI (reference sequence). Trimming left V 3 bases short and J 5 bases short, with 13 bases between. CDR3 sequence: CASSYRAEGTEAFF. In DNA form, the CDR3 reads TGTGCCAGCAGTTATAGGGCCGAGGGGACTGAAGCTTTCTTT.